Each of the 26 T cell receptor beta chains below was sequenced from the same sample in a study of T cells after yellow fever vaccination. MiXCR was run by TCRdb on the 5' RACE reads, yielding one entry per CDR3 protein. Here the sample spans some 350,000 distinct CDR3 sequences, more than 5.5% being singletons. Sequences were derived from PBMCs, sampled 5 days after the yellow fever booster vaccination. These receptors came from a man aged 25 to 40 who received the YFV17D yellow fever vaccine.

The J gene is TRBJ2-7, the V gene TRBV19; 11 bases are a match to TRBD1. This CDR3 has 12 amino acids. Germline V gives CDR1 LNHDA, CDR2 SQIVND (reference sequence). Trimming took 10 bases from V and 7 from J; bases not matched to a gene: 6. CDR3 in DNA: TGTGCCACAGGACAGGGGGCCAGGGAGCAGTACTTC. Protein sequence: CATGQGAREQYF.

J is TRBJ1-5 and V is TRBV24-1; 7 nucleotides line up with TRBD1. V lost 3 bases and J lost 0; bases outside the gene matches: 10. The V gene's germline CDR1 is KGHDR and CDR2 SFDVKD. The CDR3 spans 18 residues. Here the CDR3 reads CATSDPLRDSDSNQPQHF. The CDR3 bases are TGTGCCACCAGTGATCCACTACGGGACAGCGATAGCAATCAGCCCCAGCATTTT.

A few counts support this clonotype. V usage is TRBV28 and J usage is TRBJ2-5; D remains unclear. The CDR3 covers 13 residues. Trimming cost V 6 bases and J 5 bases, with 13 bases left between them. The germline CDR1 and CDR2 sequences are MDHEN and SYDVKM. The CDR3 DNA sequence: TGTGCCAGCAGCCAAGGCCTCCCGGAGACCCAGTACTTC. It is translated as CASSQGLPETQYF.

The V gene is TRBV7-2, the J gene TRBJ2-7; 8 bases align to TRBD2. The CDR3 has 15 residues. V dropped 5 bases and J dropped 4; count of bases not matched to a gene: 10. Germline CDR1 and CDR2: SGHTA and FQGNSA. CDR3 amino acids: CASSLSSGGGYEQYF. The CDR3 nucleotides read TGTGCCAGCAGCCTCTCTTCGGGGGGGGGGTACGAGCAGTACTTC.

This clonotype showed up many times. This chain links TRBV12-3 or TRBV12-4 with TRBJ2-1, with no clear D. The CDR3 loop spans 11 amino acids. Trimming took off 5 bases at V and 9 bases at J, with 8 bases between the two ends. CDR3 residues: CASSPAGEQFF. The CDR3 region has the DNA TGTGCCAGCAGTCCAGCTGGTGAGCAGTTCTTC.

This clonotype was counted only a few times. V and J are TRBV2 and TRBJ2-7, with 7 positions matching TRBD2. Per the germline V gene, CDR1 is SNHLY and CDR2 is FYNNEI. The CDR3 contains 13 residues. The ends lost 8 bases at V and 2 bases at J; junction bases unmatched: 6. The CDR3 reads CASWALATYEQYF. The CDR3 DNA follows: TGTGCCAGCTGGGCACTAGCGACCTACGAGCAGTACTTC.

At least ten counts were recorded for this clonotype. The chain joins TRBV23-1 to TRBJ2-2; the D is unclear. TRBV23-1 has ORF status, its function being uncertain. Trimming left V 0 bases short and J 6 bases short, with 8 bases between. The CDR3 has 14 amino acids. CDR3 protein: CASSQSTQAGELFF. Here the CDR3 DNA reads TGCGCCAGCAGTCAATCAACCCAAGCCGGGGAGCTGTTTTTT.

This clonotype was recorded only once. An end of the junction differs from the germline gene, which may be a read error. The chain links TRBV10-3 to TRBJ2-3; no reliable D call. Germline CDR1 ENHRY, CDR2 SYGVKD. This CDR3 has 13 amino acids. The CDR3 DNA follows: TGTGCCATCTGTGAGTCATCCCCAGATACGCAGTATTTT. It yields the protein CAICESSPDTQYF.

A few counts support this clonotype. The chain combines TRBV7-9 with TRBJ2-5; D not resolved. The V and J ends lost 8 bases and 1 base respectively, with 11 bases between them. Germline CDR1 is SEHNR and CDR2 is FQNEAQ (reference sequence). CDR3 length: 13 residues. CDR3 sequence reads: CASGMKSQETQYF. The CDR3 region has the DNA TGTGCCAGCGGAATGAAGAGCCAAGAGACCCAGTACTTC.

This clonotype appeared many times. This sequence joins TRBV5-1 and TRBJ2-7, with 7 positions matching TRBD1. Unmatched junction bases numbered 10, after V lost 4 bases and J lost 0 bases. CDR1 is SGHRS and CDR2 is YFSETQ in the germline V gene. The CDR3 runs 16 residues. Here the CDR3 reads CASSPTQGSSSYEQYF. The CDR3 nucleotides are TGCGCCAGCAGCCCCACACAGGGGTCGAGCTCCTACGAGCAGTACTTC.

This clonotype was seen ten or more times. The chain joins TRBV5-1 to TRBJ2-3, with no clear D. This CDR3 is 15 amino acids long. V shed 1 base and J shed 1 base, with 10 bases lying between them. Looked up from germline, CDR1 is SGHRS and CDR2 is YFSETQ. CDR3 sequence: CASSLNPPGTDTQYF. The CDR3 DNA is TGCGCCAGCAGCTTGAATCCACCGGGCACAGATACGCAGTATTTT. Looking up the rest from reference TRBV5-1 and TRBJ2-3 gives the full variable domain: KAGVTQTPRYLIKTRGQQVTLSCSPISGHRSVSWYQQTPGQGLQFLFEYFSETQRNKGNFPGRFSGRQFSNSRSEMNVSTLELGDSALYLCASSLNPPGTDTQYFGPGTRLTVL.

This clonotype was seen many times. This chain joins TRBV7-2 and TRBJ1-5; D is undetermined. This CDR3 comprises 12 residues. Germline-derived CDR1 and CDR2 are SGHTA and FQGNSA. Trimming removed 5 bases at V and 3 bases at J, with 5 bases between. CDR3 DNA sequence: TGTGCCAGCAGCCTTCTCAATCAGCCCCAGCATTTT. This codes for CASSLLNQPQHF.

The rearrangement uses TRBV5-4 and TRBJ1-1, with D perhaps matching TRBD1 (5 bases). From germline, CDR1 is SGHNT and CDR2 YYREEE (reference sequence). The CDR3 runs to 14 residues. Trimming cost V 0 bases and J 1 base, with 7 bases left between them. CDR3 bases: TGTGCCAGCAGCTTGGAGACAGCGAACACTGAAGCTTTCTTT. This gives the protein CASSLETANTEAFF. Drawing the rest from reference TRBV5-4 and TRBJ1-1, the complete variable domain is ETGVTQSPTHLIKTRGQQVTLRCSSQSGHNTVSWYQQALGQGPQFIFQYYREEENGRGNFPPRFSGLQFPNYSSELNVNALELDDSALYLCASSLETANTEAFFGQGTRLTVV.

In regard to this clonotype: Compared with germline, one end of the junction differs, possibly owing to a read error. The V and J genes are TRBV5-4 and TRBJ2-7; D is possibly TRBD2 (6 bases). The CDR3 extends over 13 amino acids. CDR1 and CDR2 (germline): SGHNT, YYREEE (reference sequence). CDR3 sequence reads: CASSPGLQYEQYF. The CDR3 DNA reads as TGCGCCAGCAGCCCGGGACTCCAATACGAGCAGTACTTC.

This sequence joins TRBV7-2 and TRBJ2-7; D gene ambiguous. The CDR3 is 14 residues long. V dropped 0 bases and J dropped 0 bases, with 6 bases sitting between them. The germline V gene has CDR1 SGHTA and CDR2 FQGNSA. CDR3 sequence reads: CASSLAVNSYEQYF. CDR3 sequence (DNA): TGTGCCAGCAGCTTAGCAGTAAACTCCTACGAGCAGTACTTC.

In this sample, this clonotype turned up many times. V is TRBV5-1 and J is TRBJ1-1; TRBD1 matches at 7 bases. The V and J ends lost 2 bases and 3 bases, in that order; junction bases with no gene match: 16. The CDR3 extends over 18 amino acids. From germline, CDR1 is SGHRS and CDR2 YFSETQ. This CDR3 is CASSFGPRQGRRDTEAFF. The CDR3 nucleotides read TGCGCCAGCAGCTTCGGTCCTCGACAGGGCCGGAGGGACACTGAAGCTTTCTTT.

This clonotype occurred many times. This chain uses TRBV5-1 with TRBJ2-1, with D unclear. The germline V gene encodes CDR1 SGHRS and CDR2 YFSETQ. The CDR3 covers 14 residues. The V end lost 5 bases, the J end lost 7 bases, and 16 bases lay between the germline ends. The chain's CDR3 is CASSSSWVVNEQFF. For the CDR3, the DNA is TGCGCCAGCAGTTCCTCGTGGGTAGTTAATGAGCAGTTCTTC.

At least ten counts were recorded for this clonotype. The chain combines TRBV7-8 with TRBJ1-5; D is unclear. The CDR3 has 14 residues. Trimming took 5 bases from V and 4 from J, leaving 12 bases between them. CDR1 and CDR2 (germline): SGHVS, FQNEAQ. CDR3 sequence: CASSKNQENQPQHF. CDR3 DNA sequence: TGTGCCAGCAGCAAGAACCAGGAGAATCAGCCCCAGCATTTT.

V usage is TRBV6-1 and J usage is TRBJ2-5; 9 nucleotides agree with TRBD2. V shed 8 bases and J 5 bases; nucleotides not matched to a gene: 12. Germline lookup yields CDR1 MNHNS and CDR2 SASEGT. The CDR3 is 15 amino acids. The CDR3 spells CASGRLAGDTETQYF. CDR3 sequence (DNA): TGTGCCAGCGGAAGATTAGCGGGAGATACGGAGACCCAGTACTTC.

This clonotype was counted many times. This CDR3 reads CATSDRAGGQQFF. CDR3 nucleotide sequence: TGTGCCACCAGTGATCGGGCGGGTGGTCAGCAGTTCTTC. The chain joins TRBV24-1 to TRBJ2-1; maybe TRBD2 (5 bases). There are 13 residues in the CDR3. Trimming removed 3 bases at V and 11 bases at J, with 13 bases between. CDR1 is KGHDR, CDR2 SFDVKD, per germline.

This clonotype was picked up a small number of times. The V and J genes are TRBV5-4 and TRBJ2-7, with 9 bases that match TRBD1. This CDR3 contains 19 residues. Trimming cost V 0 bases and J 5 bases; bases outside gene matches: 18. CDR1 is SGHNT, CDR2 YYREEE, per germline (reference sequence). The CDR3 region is CASSLGALRPRDRVHEQYF. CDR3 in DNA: TGTGCCAGCAGCTTGGGGGCCCTGCGGCCCCGGGACAGGGTACACGAGCAGTACTTC.

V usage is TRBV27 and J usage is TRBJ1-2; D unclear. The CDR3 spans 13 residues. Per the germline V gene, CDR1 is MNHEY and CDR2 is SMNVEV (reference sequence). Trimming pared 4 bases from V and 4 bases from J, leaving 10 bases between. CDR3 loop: CASSWVPGYGYTF. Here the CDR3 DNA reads TGTGCCAGCAGTTGGGTCCCGGGCTATGGCTACACCTTC.

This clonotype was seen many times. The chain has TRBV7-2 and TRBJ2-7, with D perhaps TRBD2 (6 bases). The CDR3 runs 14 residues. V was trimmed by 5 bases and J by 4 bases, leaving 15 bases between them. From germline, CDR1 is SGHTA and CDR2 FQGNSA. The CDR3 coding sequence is TGTGCCAGCAGCCCCGGGGGTCTCATATACGAGCAGTACTTC. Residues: CASSPGGLIYEQYF.

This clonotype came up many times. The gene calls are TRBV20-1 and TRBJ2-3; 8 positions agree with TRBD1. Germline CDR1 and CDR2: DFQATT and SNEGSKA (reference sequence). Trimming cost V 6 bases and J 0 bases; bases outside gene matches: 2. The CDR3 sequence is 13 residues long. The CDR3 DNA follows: TGCAGTGCGGACAGGGAAAGCACAGATACGCAGTATTTT. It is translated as CSADRESTDTQYF.

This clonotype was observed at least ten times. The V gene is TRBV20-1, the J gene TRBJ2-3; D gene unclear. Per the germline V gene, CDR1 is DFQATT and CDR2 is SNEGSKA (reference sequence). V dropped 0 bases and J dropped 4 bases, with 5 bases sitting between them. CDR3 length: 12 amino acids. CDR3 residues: CSARETPDTQYF. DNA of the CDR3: TGCAGTGCTAGAGAGACGCCAGATACGCAGTATTTT.

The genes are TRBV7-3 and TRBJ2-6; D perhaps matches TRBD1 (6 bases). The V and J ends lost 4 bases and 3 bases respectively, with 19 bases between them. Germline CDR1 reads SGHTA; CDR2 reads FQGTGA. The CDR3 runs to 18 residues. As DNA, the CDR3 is TGTGCCAGCAGCTGGACCCTCAGGGGCGCAAGTGGGGCCAACGTCCTGACTTTC. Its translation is CASSWTLRGASGANVLTF. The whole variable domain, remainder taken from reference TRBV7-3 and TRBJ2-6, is GAGVSQTPSNKVTEKGKYVELRCDPISGHTALYWYRQSLGQGPEFLIYFQGTGAADDSGLPNDRFFAVRPEGSVSTLKIQRTERGDSAVYLCASSWTLRGASGANVLTFGAGSRLTVL.